The source of this TCR beta chain is a study of blood T cell repertoires in COVID-19. Turning to the study itself: The samples span acute and convalescent COVID-19 from the United States, Italy and Spain. Sources were T cells, B-cell-depleted T cells, or PBMCs; the material itself was cDNA or gDNA.

The V and J ends lost 2 bases and 1 base respectively, with 9 bases between them. The CDR3 totals 15 residues. Germline CDR1 MNHEY, CDR2 SMNVEV (reference sequence). Study members were between roughly 18 and 90 years old and lived in 20 to 30 US regions. Original handling: Cell counts per sample came from amplifying reference gene primers. Clones were sequenced by immunoSEQ multiplex PCR, and TCRdb holds only the in-frame ones, with some missing. The D gene and trimming were derived from the DNA, and the V and J assignments and clone size from that table. Of a few hundred thousand clones in the sample, approximately 90% were seen once.

This clonotype was obtained from a man between 18 and 29 years old who had recovered from COVID-19. Sequencing was performed on PBMCs or T cells enriched from blood (not recorded which). The chain links TRBV27 to TRBJ1-5; D perhaps matches TRBD1 (5 bases). In nucleotides, the CDR3 is TGTGCCAGCAGTTTAGAGGGGAGGAGCAATCAGCCCCAGCATTTT. Residues: CASSLEGRSNQPQHF.